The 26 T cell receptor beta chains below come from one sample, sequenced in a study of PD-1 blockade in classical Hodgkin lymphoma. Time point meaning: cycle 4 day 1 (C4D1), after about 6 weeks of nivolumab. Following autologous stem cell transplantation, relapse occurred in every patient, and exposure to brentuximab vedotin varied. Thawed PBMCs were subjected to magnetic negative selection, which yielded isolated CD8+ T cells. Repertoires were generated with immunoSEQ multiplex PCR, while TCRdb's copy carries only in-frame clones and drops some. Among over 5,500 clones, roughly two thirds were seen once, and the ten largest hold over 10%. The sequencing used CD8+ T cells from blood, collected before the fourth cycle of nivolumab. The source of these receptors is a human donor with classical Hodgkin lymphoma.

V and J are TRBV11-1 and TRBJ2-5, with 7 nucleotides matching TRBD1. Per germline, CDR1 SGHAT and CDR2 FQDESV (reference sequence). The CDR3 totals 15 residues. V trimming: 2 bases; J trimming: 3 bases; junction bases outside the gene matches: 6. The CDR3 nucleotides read TGTGCCAGCAGCTTATTCCCCACAGGGGAAGAGACCCAGTACTTC. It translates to CASSLFPTGEETQYF.

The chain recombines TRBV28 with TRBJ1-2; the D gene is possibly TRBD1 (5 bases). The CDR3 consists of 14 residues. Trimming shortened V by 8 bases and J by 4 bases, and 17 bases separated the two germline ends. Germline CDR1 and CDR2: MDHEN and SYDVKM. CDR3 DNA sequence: TGTGCCAGCTCACTATCCATTGGGGGCTATGGCTACACCTTC. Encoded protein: CASSLSIGGYGYTF.

This chain's CDR3 is CASSVDRIQLRFTDTQYF. CDR3 bases: TGTGCCAGCAGCGTAGACAGAATTCAACTACGATTTACAGATACGCAGTATTTT. The rearrangement joins TRBV9 to TRBJ2-3; D gene uncertain. The V and J ends lost 0 bases and 3 bases respectively, with 20 bases between them. Germline CDR1 SGDLS, CDR2 YYNGEE. This CDR3 comprises 18 residues. The full variable domain, in which reference TRBV9 and TRBJ2-3 provide the parts outside the CDR3, is DSGVTQTPKHLITATGQRVTLRCSPRSGDLSVYWYQQSLDQGLQFLIQYYNGEERAKGNILERFSAQQFPDLHSELNLSSLELGDSALYFCASSVDRIQLRFTDTQYFGPGTRLTVL.

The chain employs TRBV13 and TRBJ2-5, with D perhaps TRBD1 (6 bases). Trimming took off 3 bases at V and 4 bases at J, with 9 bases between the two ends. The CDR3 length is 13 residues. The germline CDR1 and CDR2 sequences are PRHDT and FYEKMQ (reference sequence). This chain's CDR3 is CASSFRGGETQYF. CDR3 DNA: TGTGCCAGCAGCTTCAGAGGGGGAGAGACCCAGTACTTC.

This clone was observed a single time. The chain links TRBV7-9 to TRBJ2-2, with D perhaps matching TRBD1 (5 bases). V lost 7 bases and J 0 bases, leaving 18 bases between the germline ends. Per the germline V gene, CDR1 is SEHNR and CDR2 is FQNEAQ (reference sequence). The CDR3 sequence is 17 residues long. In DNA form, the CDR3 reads TGTGCCAGCATCAACAAAAGACAGACCTCGAACACCGGGGAGCTGTTTTTT. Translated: CASINKRQTSNTGELFF.

As DNA, the CDR3 is TGCGCCAGCAGCTTCAGGGACAGTGAAAAAGAGACCCAGTACTTC. It codes for CASSFRDSEKETQYF. The chain links TRBV5-1 to TRBJ2-5, with 7 bases lining up with TRBD1. CDR3 size: 15 residues. V shed 2 bases and J 3 bases; nucleotides not matched to a gene: 7. The germline CDR1 and CDR2 sequences are SGHRS and YFSETQ.

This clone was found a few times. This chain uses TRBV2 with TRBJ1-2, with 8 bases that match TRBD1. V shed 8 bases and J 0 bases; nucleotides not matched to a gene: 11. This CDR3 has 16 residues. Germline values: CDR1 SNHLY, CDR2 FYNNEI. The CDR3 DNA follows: TGTGCCAGCTTTAATCGGGAGGACAGGGCTAACTATGGCTACACCTTC. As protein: CASFNREDRANYGYTF.

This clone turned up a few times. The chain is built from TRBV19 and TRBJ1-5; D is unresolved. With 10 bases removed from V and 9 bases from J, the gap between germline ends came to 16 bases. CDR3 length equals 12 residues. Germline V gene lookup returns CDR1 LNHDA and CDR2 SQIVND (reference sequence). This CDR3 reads CATEDRRGPQHF. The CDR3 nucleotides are TGTGCCACAGAGGACCGGCGAGGGCCCCAGCATTTT. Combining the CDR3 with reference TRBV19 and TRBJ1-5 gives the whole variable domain DGGITQSPKYLFRKEGQNVTLSCEQNLNHDAMYWYRQDPGQGLRLIYYSQIVNDFQKGDIAEGYSVSREKKESFPLTVTSAQKNPTAFYLCATEDRRGPQHFGDGTRLSIL.

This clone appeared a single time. Written as DNA, the CDR3 is TGTGCCAGCAGCCCGTGGACTAGCGGGAGCTACGAGCAGTACTTC. It yields the protein CASSPWTSGSYEQYF. V is TRBV5-8 and J is TRBJ2-7, with TRBD2 identical over 13 bases. V gave up 4 bases and J gave up 3 bases; unmatched junction bases: 4. This CDR3 has 15 amino acids. Germline V gene sequence: CDR1 SGHTS, CDR2 YDEGEE.

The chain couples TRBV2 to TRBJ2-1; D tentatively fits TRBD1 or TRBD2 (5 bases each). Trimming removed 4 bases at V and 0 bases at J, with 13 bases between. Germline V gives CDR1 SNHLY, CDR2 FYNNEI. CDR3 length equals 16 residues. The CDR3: CASSVEGLSSYNEQFF. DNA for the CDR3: TGTGCCAGCAGTGTCGAGGGGCTGAGCTCCTACAATGAGCAGTTCTTC.

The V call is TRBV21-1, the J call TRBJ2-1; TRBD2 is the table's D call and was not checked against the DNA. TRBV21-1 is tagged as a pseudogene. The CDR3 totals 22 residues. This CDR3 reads CASSNPGLAVLKTSSSYNEQFF. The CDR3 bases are TGTGCCAGCAGCAATCCGGGACTAGCGGTCCTTAAAACTAGTAGCTCCTACAATGAGCAGTTCTTC.

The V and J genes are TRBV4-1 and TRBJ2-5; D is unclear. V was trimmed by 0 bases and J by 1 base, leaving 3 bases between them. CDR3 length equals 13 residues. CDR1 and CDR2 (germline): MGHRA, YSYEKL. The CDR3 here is CASSQDLQETQYF. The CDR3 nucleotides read TGCGCCAGCAGCCAAGATCTCCAAGAGACCCAGTACTTC.

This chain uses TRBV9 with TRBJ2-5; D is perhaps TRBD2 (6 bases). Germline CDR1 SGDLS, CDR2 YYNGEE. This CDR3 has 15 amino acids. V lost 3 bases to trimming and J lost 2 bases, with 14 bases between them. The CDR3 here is CASSARMTRQETQYF. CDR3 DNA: TGTGCCAGCAGCGCGAGGATGACTAGACAAGAGACCCAGTACTTC.

As DNA, the CDR3 is TGTGCCAGCAGCACATGGGACCGTGGCACAGATACGCAGTATTTT. Amino acid sequence: CASSTWDRGTDTQYF. The chain has TRBV7-9 and TRBJ2-3; D possibly uses TRBD1 or TRBD2 (5 bases each). V was shortened by 5 bases and J by 1 base, with 13 bases between the two germline ends. Looked up from germline, CDR1 is SEHNR and CDR2 is FQNEAQ (reference sequence). The CDR3 runs to 15 residues.

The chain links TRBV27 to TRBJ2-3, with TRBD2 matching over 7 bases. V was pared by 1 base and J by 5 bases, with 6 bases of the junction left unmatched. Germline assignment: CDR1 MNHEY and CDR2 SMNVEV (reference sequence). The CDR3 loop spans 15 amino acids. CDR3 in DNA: TGTGCCAGCAGTTTATGGTCGGCTAGCGGAGATACGCAGTATTTT. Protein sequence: CASSLWSASGDTQYF.

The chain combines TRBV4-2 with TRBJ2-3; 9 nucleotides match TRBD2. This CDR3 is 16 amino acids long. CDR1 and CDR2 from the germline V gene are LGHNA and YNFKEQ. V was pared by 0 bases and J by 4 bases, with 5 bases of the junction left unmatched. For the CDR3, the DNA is TGTGCCAGCAGCCAAGAGGGGGCGGGGGGGCCAGATACGCAGTATTTT. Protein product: CASSQEGAGGPDTQYF.

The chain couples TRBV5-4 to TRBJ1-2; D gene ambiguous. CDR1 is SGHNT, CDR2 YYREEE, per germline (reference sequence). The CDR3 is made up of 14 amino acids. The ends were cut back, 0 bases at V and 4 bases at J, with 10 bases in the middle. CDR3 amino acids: CASSLEGRIYGYTF. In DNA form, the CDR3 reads TGTGCCAGCAGCTTGGAAGGCAGGATCTATGGCTACACCTTC.

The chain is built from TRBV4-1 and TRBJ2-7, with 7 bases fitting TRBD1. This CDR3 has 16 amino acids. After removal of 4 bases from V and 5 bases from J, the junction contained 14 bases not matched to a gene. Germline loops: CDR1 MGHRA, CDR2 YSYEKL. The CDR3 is CASSRRQGSGLDEQYF. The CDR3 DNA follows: TGCGCCAGCAGCCGTCGACAGGGATCGGGTTTGGACGAGCAGTACTTC.

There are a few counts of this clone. The CDR3 region has the DNA TGTGCCAGCAGTGGGTTGGAAAGCGGGCTTGAGACCCAGTACTTC. This encodes CASSGLESGLETQYF. V usage is TRBV27 and J usage is TRBJ2-5, with D maybe TRBD2 (6 bases). Trimming removed 5 bases at V and 5 bases at J, with 18 bases between. The CDR3 contains 15 residues. CDR1 is MNHEY and CDR2 is SMNVEV in the germline V gene (reference sequence).

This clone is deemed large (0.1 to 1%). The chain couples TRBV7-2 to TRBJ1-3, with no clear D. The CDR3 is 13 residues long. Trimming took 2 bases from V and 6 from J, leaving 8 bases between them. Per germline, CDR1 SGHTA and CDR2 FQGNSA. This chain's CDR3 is CASSLRGANTIYF. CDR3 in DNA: TGTGCCAGCAGCTTACGGGGTGCAAACACCATATATTTT.

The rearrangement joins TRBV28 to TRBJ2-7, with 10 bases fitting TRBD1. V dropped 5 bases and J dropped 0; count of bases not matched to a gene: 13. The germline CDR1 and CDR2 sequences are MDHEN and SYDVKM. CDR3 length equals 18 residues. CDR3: CASSGRDRGFQSSYEQYF. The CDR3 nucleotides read TGTGCCAGCAGTGGCCGGGACAGGGGATTTCAAAGCTCCTACGAGCAGTACTTC. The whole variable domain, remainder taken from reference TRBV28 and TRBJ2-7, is DVKVTQSSRYLVKRTGEKVFLECVQDMDHENMFWYRQDPGLGLRLIYFSYDVKMKEKGDIPEGYSVSREKKERFSLILESASTNQTSMYLCASSGRDRGFQSSYEQYFGPGTRLTVT.

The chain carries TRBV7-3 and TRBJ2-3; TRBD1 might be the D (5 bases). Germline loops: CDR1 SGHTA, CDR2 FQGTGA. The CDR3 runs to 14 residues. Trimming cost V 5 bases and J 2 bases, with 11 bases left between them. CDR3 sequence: CASSTGHHTDTQYF. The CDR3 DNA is TGTGCCAGCAGCACCGGACATCACACAGATACGCAGTATTTT.

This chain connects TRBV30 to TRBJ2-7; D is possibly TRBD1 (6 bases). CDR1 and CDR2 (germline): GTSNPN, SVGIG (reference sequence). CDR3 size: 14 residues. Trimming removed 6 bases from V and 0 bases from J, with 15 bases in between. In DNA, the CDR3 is TGTGCCTGTGCTTCGGACAGTTACTCCTACGAGCAGTACTTC. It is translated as CACASDSYSYEQYF.

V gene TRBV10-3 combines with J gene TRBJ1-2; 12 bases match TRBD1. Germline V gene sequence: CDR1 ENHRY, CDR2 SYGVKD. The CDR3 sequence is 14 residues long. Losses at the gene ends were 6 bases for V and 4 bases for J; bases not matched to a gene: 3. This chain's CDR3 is CAIRGTGGSYGYTF. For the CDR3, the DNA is TGTGCCATCAGGGGGACAGGGGGCTCCTATGGCTACACCTTC.

In DNA form, the CDR3 reads TGTGCCAGCAGCTTAGTGGTCAGGGGCCCTTTAGGGTACAATGAGCAGTTCTTC. Translating it yields CASSLVVRGPLGYNEQFF. V is TRBV11-2 and J is TRBJ2-1, with D possibly matching TRBD1 (6 bases). The CDR3 covers 18 residues. V shed 1 base and J shed 4 bases, with 20 bases lying between them. Germline V gives CDR1 SGHAT, CDR2 FQNNGV.

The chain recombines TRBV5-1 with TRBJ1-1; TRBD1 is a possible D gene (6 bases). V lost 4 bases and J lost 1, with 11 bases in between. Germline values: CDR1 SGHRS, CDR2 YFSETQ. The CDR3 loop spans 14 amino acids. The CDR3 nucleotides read TGCGCCAGCAGCCCGGGGGGCGCGAACACTGAAGCTTTCTTT. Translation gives CASSPGGANTEAFF.